The present TCR beta chain was sequenced within a study of identical twins. Regarding the study as a whole: For out-of-frame beta sequences, excess twin sharing was weaker. Models predicted less out-of-frame TCR alpha sharing in monozygotic twins than was found.

This clonotype was counted a few times. No antigen is known for it. Via MiXCR, TCRdb re-called the 5' RACE reads, giving one row per CDR3 protein. The repertoire includes around 480,000 distinct CDR3 sequences, over 12% of them detected once, and over 0.5% sits in the top ten. Germline CDR1 reads SGHNT; CDR2 reads YENEEA. After removal of 5 bases from V and 7 bases from J, the junction contained 7 bases not matched to a gene. The CDR3 loop spans 16 amino acids. The sample was also reused in another study, on yellow fever vaccine responses in identical twins.

Input material: CD4+ T cells sorted from blood. The chain recombines TRBV11-3 with TRBJ2-1; 14 bases are shared with TRBD2. This TCR derives from a woman aged 18-29 years in good health. CDR3 amino acids: CASSPRTSGRLNEQFF. In nucleotides, the CDR3 is TGTGCCAGCAGCCCAAGGACTAGCGGGAGGCTTAATGAGCAGTTCTTC.